The 29 T cell receptor beta chains below were found in one sample sequenced in a study of blood T cell repertoires in COVID-19 (dated by TCRdb to 2018 to 2020). The library was generated by the immunoSEQ multiplex PCR assay. This immuneACCESS table, as held by TCRdb, lists in-frame sequences with V and J called but not all clones. Of the missing ones, under half trace to an unresolved V gene in checked studies; the others have no known cause. Within this sample are about 220,000 clones, with roughly 87% of them counted one time only. The leading ten clones occupy under 2% of the sample. The sequencing sample was made of peripheral blood. The receptors come from a man aged 35 to 55 with active or convalescent COVID-19.

V is TRBV7-9 and J is TRBJ2-7, with 8 bases lining up with TRBD2. There are 15 residues in the CDR3. Germline lookup yields CDR1 SEHNR and CDR2 FQNEAQ (reference sequence). In DNA form, the CDR3 reads TGTGCAGCGACTAGCGAGTTAGGAGATCTCTACGAGCAGTACTTC. It translates to CAATSELGDLYEQYF.

The genes are TRBV30 and TRBJ2-3; the D gene is possibly TRBD2 (5 bases). Per the germline V gene, CDR1 is GTSNPN and CDR2 is SVGIG (reference sequence). Trimming took 2 bases from V and 2 from J, leaving 11 bases between them. The CDR3 runs to 14 residues. The CDR3 DNA reads TGTGCCTGGAGTCGAGGGCCACCCACAGATACGCAGTATTTT. This codes for CAWSRGPPTDTQYF.

This chain joins TRBV13 and TRBJ2-7; possible D gene TRBD2, 6 bases. Germline V lookup: CDR1 PRHDT, CDR2 FYEKMQ (reference sequence). Trimming removed 5 bases from V and 4 bases from J, with 18 bases in between. This CDR3 has 15 amino acids. The CDR3 protein is CASSPSMERVYEQYF. In DNA, the CDR3 is TGTGCCAGCAGCCCGTCAATGGAGCGGGTTTACGAGCAGTACTTC.

This clone was counted a single time. The chain combines TRBV7-7 with TRBJ2-2; possibly TRBD1 for D (6 bases). The germline V and J ends were trimmed by 5 bases and 4 bases, with 14 bases remaining between them. The germline CDR1 and CDR2 sequences are SSHAT and FNYEAQ (reference sequence). The CDR3 runs to 15 residues. The CDR3 is CASSNTGSGTGELFF. The CDR3 DNA reads TGTGCCAGCAGCAATACAGGGAGTGGCACCGGGGAGCTGTTTTTT.

J is TRBJ1-4 and V is TRBV7-6, with D perhaps TRBD1 (5 bases). Trimming shortened V by 0 bases and J by 3 bases, and 8 bases separated the two germline ends. This CDR3 region has 15 residues. Germline V CDR1 and CDR2: SGHVS, FNYEAQ. CDR3 in DNA: TGTGCCAGCAGCTTAGCCGGGGGGTCTAATGAAAAACTGTTTTTT. Protein sequence: CASSLAGGSNEKLFF.

The genes are TRBV6-5 and TRBJ1-5, with D possibly matching TRBD1 (5 bases). Trimming stripped 5 bases from V and 2 bases from J, with 10 bases between. The CDR3 has 14 amino acids. Germline-derived CDR1 and CDR2 are MNHEY and SVGAGI. The CDR3, as DNA: TGTGCCAGCAGTCCAGCGGGGGGCAATCAGCCCCAGCATTTT. Encoded protein: CASSPAGGNQPQHF.

The chain uses TRBV28 and TRBJ1-1, with TRBD1 identical over 9 bases. The CDR3 is made up of 17 amino acids. The germline V gene encodes CDR1 MDHEN and CDR2 SYDVKM. Trimming at V came to 4 bases and at J to 1 base, leaving 10 bases not matched to a gene. The CDR3 reads CASSSPTGGKWNTEAFF. The DNA for the CDR3 is TGTGCCAGCAGTTCCCCCACAGGGGGCAAGTGGAACACTGAAGCTTTCTTT.

V and J are TRBV5-6 and TRBJ2-7; the D is unclear. The V gene lost 1 base and the J gene lost 0 bases, with 5 bases spanning the gap. Germline loops: CDR1 SGHDT, CDR2 YYEEEE. This CDR3 contains 13 residues. The CDR3 reads CASSLSSSYEQYF. The CDR3 DNA reads TGTGCCAGCAGCTTGTCATCCTCCTACGAGCAGTACTTC.

This clone occurred once. This chain uses TRBV6-4 with TRBJ2-5; D perhaps matches TRBD2 (5 bases). Per germline, CDR1 MRHNA and CDR2 SNTAGT. The CDR3 length is 13 residues. Trimming took 3 bases from V and 5 from J, leaving 10 bases between them. The CDR3 sequence: CASSESSEETQYF. Here the CDR3 DNA reads TGTGCCAGCAGTGAAAGTAGCGAGGAGACCCAGTACTTC.

The chain carries TRBV21-1 and TRBJ2-7; whether TRBD2, the table's D call, matches the DNA was not checked. TRBV21-1 is assigned pseudogene status. The CDR3 consists of 16 residues. The CDR3 here is CASSLRTSGRAREQYF. DNA for the CDR3: TGTGCCAGCAGCCTCCGGACTAGCGGGAGGGCGCGGGAGCAGTACTTC.

The CDR3 reads CASRHRQSSNQPQHF. Written as DNA, the CDR3 is TGTGCCAGCAGACATAGACAGTCTAGCAATCAGCCCCAGCATTTT. The chain joins TRBV28 to TRBJ1-5, with D possibly TRBD1 on 5 matching bases. V lost 6 bases to trimming and J lost 0 bases, with 12 bases between them. The CDR3 spans 15 residues. The germline V gene has CDR1 MDHEN and CDR2 SYDVKM.

The chain has TRBV3-1 (or the pseudogene TRBV3-2) and TRBJ1-1, with D perhaps TRBD1 (5 bases). Trimming removed 4 bases from V and 3 bases from J, with 15 bases in between. Per germline, CDR1 LGHDT and CDR2 YNNKEL (reference sequence). CDR3 size: 15 residues. The DNA for the CDR3 is TGTGCCAGCAGCCGGGGCGGGGGTATGCACACTGAAGCTTTCTTT. Residues: CASSRGGGMHTEAFF.

This clone was observed a few times. The gene calls are TRBV12-5 and TRBJ2-2; tentative D call: TRBD2 (6 bases). The length of the CDR3 is 12 residues. Germline values: CDR1 LGHNT, CDR2 FRNRAP. The CDR3 protein is CASRGFAGELFF. DNA of the CDR3: TGTGCAAGTCGGGGGTTCGCCGGGGAGCTGTTTTTT.

The genes are TRBV7-9 and TRBJ1-2; 11 nucleotides agree with TRBD1. V was pared by 0 bases and J by 1 base, with 1 base of the junction left unmatched. The CDR3 runs to 16 residues. Germline V gene lookup returns CDR1 SEHNR and CDR2 FQNEAQ (reference sequence). CDR3 sequence reads: CASSLAGTGGNYGYTF. The DNA for the CDR3 is TGTGCCAGCAGCTTAGCAGGGACAGGGGGTAACTATGGCTACACCTTC.

The rearrangement joins TRBV6-5 to TRBJ2-1; 8 positions agree with TRBD2. This CDR3 comprises 15 residues. V dropped 5 bases and J dropped 8; count of bases not matched to a gene: 11. The germline V gene encodes CDR1 MNHEY and CDR2 SVGAGI. CDR3 coding DNA: TGTGCCAGCAGTAATCCGGGACTAGTGCTAGATGAGCAGTTCTTC. The encoded protein is CASSNPGLVLDEQFF.

This chain uses TRBV11-2 with TRBJ2-7; weak D call: TRBD1 (5 bases). The CDR3 consists of 15 residues. Germline loops: CDR1 SGHAT, CDR2 FQNNGV. Between the trimmed V and J ends, which lost 4 bases and 1 base, there was a span of 14 bases. In DNA, the CDR3 is TGTGCCAGCAGCTCGACCCGACAGCTGTCCTACGAGCAGTACTTC. Residues: CASSSTRQLSYEQYF. The whole variable domain, filled in from reference TRBV11-2 and TRBJ2-7, reads EAGVAQSPRYKIIEKRQSVAFWCNPISGHATLYWYQQILGQGPKLLIQFQNNGVVDDSQLPKDRFSAERLKGVDSTLKIQPAKLEDSAVYLCASSSTRQLSYEQYFGPGTRLTVT.

This chain joins TRBV4-1 and TRBJ1-1, with a tentative D call TRBD1 (5 bases). The V gene lost 2 bases and the J gene lost 3 bases, with 13 bases spanning the gap. The germline CDR1 and CDR2 sequences are MGHRA and YSYEKL. This CDR3 has 15 amino acids. Here the CDR3 reads CASSQQGVGDTEAFF. The CDR3 DNA sequence: TGCGCCAGCAGCCAACAGGGTGTCGGTGACACTGAAGCTTTCTTT.

J is TRBJ2-3 and V is TRBV30; D is perhaps TRBD2 (6 bases). Germline values: CDR1 GTSNPN, CDR2 SVGIG (reference sequence). Deletions cut 1 base from V and 2 bases from J, with 13 bases between. This CDR3 is 15 amino acids long. The CDR3 region has the DNA TGTGCCTGGAGTGGGATAGCGGACCCCACAGATACGCAGTATTTT. Translation gives CAWSGIADPTDTQYF.

The chain uses TRBV12-3 or TRBV12-4 and TRBJ2-5; D perhaps matches TRBD2 (5 bases). The CDR3 sequence is 12 residues long. Trimming pared 1 base from V and 9 bases from J, leaving 9 bases between. This CDR3 reads CASSLVSGAQYF. CDR3 DNA: TGTGCCAGCAGTTTAGTATCCGGGGCCCAGTACTTC.

This sequence joins TRBV7-3 and TRBJ2-2; 9 bases map to TRBD1. The V gene's germline CDR1 is SGHTA and CDR2 FQGTGA. Unmatched junction bases numbered 3, after V lost 4 bases and J lost 0 bases. This CDR3 has 16 residues. Here the CDR3 reads CASSSRTGANTGELFF. The CDR3 nucleotides are TGTGCCAGCAGCTCGAGGACAGGGGCGAACACCGGGGAGCTGTTTTTT.

The rearrangement joins TRBV19 to TRBJ1-1, with no clear D. The CDR3 length is 14 residues. V shed 3 bases and J shed 0 bases, with 8 bases lying between them. The germline CDR1 and CDR2 sequences are LNHDA and SQIVND (reference sequence). The chain's CDR3 is CASSIQALNTEAFF. The CDR3 DNA follows: TGTGCCAGTAGTATTCAGGCTTTGAACACTGAAGCTTTCTTT.

CDR3 sequence reads: CASSLGGRGRFEAFF. The CDR3 nucleotides are TGCGCCAGCAGCTTGGGCGGCAGGGGGCGATTTGAAGCTTTCTTT. The chain combines TRBV5-1 with TRBJ1-1; TRBD1 matches 8 bases. After removal of 0 bases from V and 7 bases from J, the junction contained 8 bases not matched to a gene. The CDR3 has 15 amino acids. Germline CDR1 reads SGHRS; CDR2 reads YFSETQ.

The DNA for the CDR3 is TGTGCCAGCAGCCCGACGTGGGGGGGATACGAGCAGTACTTC. This encodes CASSPTWGGYEQYF. The V gene is TRBV5-5, the J gene TRBJ2-7, with 7 bases matching TRBD2. This CDR3 has 14 amino acids. In germline, CDR1 is SGHKS, CDR2 YYEKEE (reference sequence). Germline trimming cut 4 bases from V and 4 bases from J; bases unmatched to any gene: 8.

The rearrangement joins TRBV7-8 to TRBJ2-1; maybe TRBD2 (6 bases). There are 16 residues in the CDR3. V was shortened by 7 bases and J by 5 bases, with 21 bases between the two germline ends. The germline V gene has CDR1 SGHVS and CDR2 FQNEAQ. CDR3 DNA: TGTGCCAGCACCCGCCCGGGACTCCATACCGACAATGAGCAGTTCTTC. It yields the protein CASTRPGLHTDNEQFF.

The chain has TRBV2 and TRBJ2-1; D is undetermined. The CDR3 covers 12 residues. Germline CDR1 and CDR2: SNHLY and FYNNEI. Trimming pared 3 bases from V and 3 bases from J, leaving 3 bases between. The CDR3 region is CASSDFYNEQFF. The CDR3 DNA reads as TGTGCCAGCAGTGACTTCTACAATGAGCAGTTCTTC.

The chain combines TRBV5-6 with TRBJ1-2, with 10 positions matching TRBD1. CDR1 and CDR2 from the germline V gene are SGHDT and YYEEEE. Trimming removed 5 bases from V and 6 bases from J; junction bases left unmatched: 4. This CDR3 is 13 amino acids long. The CDR3 protein is CASSFGQGDGYTF. CDR3 nucleotide sequence: TGTGCCAGCAGTTTTGGACAGGGGGATGGCTACACCTTC. The whole variable domain, filled in from reference TRBV5-6 and TRBJ1-2, reads DAGVTQSPTHLIKTRGQQVTLRCSPKSGHDTVSWYQQALGQGPQFIFQYYEEEERQRGNFPDRFSGHQFPNYSSELNVNALLLGDSALYLCASSFGQGDGYTFGSGTRLTVV.

The chain is built from TRBV7-9 and TRBJ2-1; 11 bases align to TRBD2. Unmatched junction bases numbered 7, after V lost 3 bases and J lost 6 bases. This CDR3 has 16 residues. In germline, CDR1 is SEHNR, CDR2 FQNEAQ (reference sequence). The CDR3 here is CASSFALAGGPNEQFF. CDR3 DNA sequence: TGTGCCAGCAGCTTCGCCCTAGCGGGGGGCCCCAATGAGCAGTTCTTC.

The CDR3 is CATQKAGTRNQPQHF. CDR3 nucleotide sequence: TGTGCCACCCAAAAAGCCGGGACACGTAATCAGCCCCAGCATTTT. The rearrangement joins TRBV24-1 to TRBJ1-5; D perhaps matches TRBD1 (6 bases). V lost 9 bases and J lost 4, with 18 bases in between. CDR3 length: 15 residues. Germline CDR1 reads KGHDR; CDR2 reads SFDVKD.

Comment on this clone: The sample holds other DNA sequences that translate to the same CDR3. The rearrangement uses TRBV3-1 (or the pseudogene TRBV3-2) and TRBJ1-2, with a weak D call TRBD1 (5 bases). In germline, CDR1 is LGHDT, CDR2 YNNKEL (reference sequence). The CDR3 extends over 13 amino acids. V lost 4 bases, J lost 4 bases, and 10 bases lay in between. Here the CDR3 DNA reads TGTGCCAGCAGCCCTAGGGGCGGCTATGGCTACACCTTC. Protein: CASSPRGGYGYTF.